This T cell receptor beta chain came from a study of radiotherapy plus CTLA-4 blockade in lung cancer. Study-wide background: Among all patients, more than 15% showed objective responses, while roughly 31% had disease control.

This CDR3 comprises 15 residues. Trimming removed 5 bases from V and 0 bases from J, with 13 bases in between. Germline assignment: CDR1 SEHNR and CDR2 FQNEAQ (reference sequence). The assay was immunoSEQ multiplex PCR, and TCRdb's table has in-frame clones only and misses some. The data contain 45,000 to 75,000 clones, 77% of them seen just once; the ten biggest clones take up about 4%. CTLA-4 blockade using ipilimumab, together with focal radiation, was received by patients with chemo-refractory metastatic non-small-cell lung cancer. This clone is deemed medium-sized. Antigen: not known. General study results and limits: Alongside interferon-beta, early blood T cell clone dynamics were reportedly the best predictor of response. In blood, TCR clones derived from the tumor expanded after radiotherapy plus ipilimumab.

The V call is TRBV7-9, the J call TRBJ1-2; a possible D gene is TRBD1 (5 bases). The TCR comes from a human donor with non-small cell lung cancer who had a partial response to radiotherapy plus ipilimumab. Sequencing used peripheral blood, obtained from a patient treated with radiotherapy plus ipilimumab. Here the CDR3 reads CASSAGWGTNYGYTF. CDR3 in DNA: TGTGCCAGCAGCGCGGGGTGGGGGACTAACTATGGCTACACCTTC.